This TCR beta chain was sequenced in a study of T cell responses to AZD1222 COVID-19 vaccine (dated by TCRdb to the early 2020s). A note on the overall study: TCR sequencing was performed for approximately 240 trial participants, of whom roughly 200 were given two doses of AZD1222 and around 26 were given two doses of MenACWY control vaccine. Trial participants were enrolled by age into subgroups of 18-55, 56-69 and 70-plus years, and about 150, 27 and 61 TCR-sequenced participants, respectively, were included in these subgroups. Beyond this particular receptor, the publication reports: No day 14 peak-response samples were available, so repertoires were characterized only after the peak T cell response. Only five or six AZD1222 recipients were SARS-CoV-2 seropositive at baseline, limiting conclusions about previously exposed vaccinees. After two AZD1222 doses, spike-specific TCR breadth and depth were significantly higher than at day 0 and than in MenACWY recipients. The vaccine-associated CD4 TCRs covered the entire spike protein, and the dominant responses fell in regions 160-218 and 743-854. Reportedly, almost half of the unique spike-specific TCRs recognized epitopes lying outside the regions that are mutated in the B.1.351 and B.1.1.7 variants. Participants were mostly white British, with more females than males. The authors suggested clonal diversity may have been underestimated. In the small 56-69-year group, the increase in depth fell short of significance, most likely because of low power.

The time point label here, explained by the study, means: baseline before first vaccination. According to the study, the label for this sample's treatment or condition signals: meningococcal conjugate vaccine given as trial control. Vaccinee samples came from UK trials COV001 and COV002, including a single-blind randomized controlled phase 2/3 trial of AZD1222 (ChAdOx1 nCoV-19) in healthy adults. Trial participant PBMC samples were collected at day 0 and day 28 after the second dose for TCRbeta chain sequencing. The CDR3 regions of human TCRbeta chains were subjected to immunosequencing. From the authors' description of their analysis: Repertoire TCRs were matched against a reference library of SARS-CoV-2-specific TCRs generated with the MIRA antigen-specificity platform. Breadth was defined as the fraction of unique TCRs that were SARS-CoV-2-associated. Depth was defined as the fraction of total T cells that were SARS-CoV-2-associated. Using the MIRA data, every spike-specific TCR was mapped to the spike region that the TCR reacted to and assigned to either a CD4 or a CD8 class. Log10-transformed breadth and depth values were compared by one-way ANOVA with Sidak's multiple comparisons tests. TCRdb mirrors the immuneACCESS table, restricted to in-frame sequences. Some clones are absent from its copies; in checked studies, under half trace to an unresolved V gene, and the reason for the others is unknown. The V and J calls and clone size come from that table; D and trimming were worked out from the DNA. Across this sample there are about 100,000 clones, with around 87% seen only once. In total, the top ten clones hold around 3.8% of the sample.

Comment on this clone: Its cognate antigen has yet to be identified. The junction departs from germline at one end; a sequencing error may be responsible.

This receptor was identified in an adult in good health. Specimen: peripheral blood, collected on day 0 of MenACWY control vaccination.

The nucleotide sequence is given as TGTGCTAGCAGCTTATCCGGAGCGGCCGCGAACACCGGGGAGCTGTTTTTT. It specifies CASSLSGAAANTGELFF. Recombination connected TRBV7-7 to TRBJ2-2; the D gene is perhaps TRBD2, on 5 matching bases. The CDR1 and CDR2 encoded by the germline V gene (reference sequence) are SSHAT and FNYEAQ. Inclusive of the bounding cysteine and phenylalanine, the CDR3 is 17 residues long. The sequence is cut down to CDR3 DNA, 51 bases in frame from base 1.